This record concerns one T cell receptor beta chain sequence. These data originate in a study of blood T cell repertoires in COVID-19. Study-wide context: Samples of COVID-19 (acute and convalescent) were obtained from the United States, Italy and Spain. PBMCs, B-cell-depleted T cells, or T cells provided the cDNA or gDNA that made up the material.

J gave up 6 bases and V 4 bases, and 7 bases lay outside the gene matches. CDR1 ENHRY and CDR2 SYGVKD come from the germline V gene. The CDR3 length is 14 residues. In the original analysis: Reference gene primer amplification yielded estimated nucleated cell counts. Only in-frame clones appear in the TCRdb table, and some are missing; sequencing was by immunoSEQ multiplex PCR. V and J calls and clone size follow that table, whereas D and trimming were derived from the DNA. Among some 300,000 clones listed, roughly 90% were seen once. The sample comprised peripheral blood. The origin of this receptor is a young man with active or convalescent COVID-19. The chain employs TRBV10-3 and TRBJ2-7, with 9 bases aligning to TRBD2. The CDR3 DNA reads as TGTGCCATCAGTGCCGGGACTAGCTCACTCGAGCAGTACTTC. Its protein is CAISAGTSSLEQYF.